Shown below are 9 T cell receptor beta chains from a single sample sequenced in a study of CD8+ T cells in alopecia areata. RNA extraction was followed by reverse transcription into cDNA, which acted as the sequencing template. Measured with immunoSEQ multiplex PCR; TCRdb has only the in-frame clones, and not every one. Among roughly 130,000 clones listed, 45% to 65% were seen once. Sequenced material: CD4+ T cells sorted from blood, taken at week 0. Receptors originate from a human donor with alopecia areata.

The V gene is TRBV28, the J gene TRBJ1-1, with no clear D. Per germline, CDR1 MDHEN and CDR2 SYDVKM. V shed 4 bases and J shed 7 bases, with 13 bases lying between them. The CDR3 is 13 residues long. The CDR3 loop is CASSSPPGYEAFF. CDR3 DNA: TGTGCCAGCAGTTCCCCGCCCGGATATGAAGCTTTCTTT.

The chain has TRBV7-9 and TRBJ1-6; D is undetermined. This CDR3 region has 13 residues. Germline CDR1 reads SEHNR; CDR2 reads FQNEAQ (reference sequence). V lost 1 base to trimming and J lost 9 bases, with 7 bases between them. The CDR3 DNA follows: TGTGCCAGCAGCTTAGAGGCAGGTTCACCCCTCCACTTT. Translating gives CASSLEAGSPLHF.

This chain joins TRBV7-3 and TRBJ2-7; tentatively, D is TRBD1 (5 bases). From germline, CDR1 is SGHTA and CDR2 FQGTGA. The V end was cut by 1 base, the J end by 5 bases, with 12 bases between. This CDR3 has 14 residues. The CDR3 spells CASSLSSDSHEQYF. The DNA of the CDR3 is TGTGCCAGCAGCTTAAGTTCCGACAGCCACGAGCAGTACTTC.

V and J are TRBV29-1 and TRBJ2-7; a weak D match, TRBD1 (6 bases). Germline V gives CDR1 SQVTM, CDR2 ANQGSEA. The CDR3 extends over 14 amino acids. The V and J ends lost 1 base and 5 bases respectively, with 15 bases between them. CDR3 amino acids: CSVEGGQMGHEQYF. Here the CDR3 DNA reads TGCAGCGTTGAAGGGGGGCAGATGGGCCACGAGCAGTACTTC.

The sample holds a few counts of this clone. The genes are TRBV9 and TRBJ2-1, with 11 bases aligning to TRBD2. Germline V gene lookup returns CDR1 SGDLS and CDR2 YYNGEE. The CDR3 consists of 15 residues. Losses at the gene ends were 0 bases for V and 7 bases for J; bases not matched to a gene: 3. The CDR3: CASSVVLAGVNEQFF. The CDR3 region has the DNA TGTGCCAGCAGCGTAGTACTAGCGGGAGTTAATGAGCAGTTCTTC.

V is TRBV4-3 and J is TRBJ2-5, with no clear D. The CDR3 contains 13 residues. V shed 0 bases and J shed 3 bases, with 5 bases lying between them. The germline CDR1 and CDR2 sequences are LGHNA and YSLEER. The CDR3 sequence is CASSQDRKETQYF. CDR3 DNA: TGCGCCAGCAGCCAAGACAGAAAAGAGACCCAGTACTTC.

A few counts support this clone. This chain joins TRBV5-1 and TRBJ2-1; D gene ambiguous. V lost 2 bases and J lost 3, with 12 bases in between. CDR1 is SGHRS and CDR2 is YFSETQ in the germline V gene. There are 15 residues in the CDR3. The CDR3 protein is CASSLRGVDYNEQFF. Here the CDR3 DNA reads TGCGCCAGCAGCTTAAGAGGTGTTGACTACAATGAGCAGTTCTTC.

This chain joins TRBV7-2 and TRBJ1-5; TRBD1 might be the D (5 bases). V lost 4 bases and J lost 2, with 9 bases in between. The CDR3 length is 14 residues. The germline CDR1 and CDR2 sequences are SGHTA and FQGNSA. The CDR3 is CASSSTVRNQPQHF. DNA for the CDR3: TGTGCCAGCAGCTCGACAGTGCGCAATCAGCCCCAGCATTTT.

V gene TRBV13 combines with J gene TRBJ1-5; 8 bases are shared with TRBD1. CDR3 length: 15 amino acids. Trimming cost V 1 base and J 9 bases; bases outside gene matches: 8. In germline, CDR1 is PRHDT, CDR2 FYEKMQ (reference sequence). CDR3 amino acids: CASSLAGQGPLPQHF. In nucleotides, the CDR3 is TGTGCCAGCAGCTTAGCCGGACAGGGACCATTGCCCCAGCATTTT.